This T cell receptor (beta chain) was sequenced for a study of identical twins. The CDR3 spans 14 residues. Trimming took off 4 bases at V and 1 base at J, with 11 bases between the two ends. Germline V gene data show CDR1 as DFQATT and CDR2 as SNEGSKA (reference sequence). There were only healthy Caucasians among the donors. Carrying unique molecular identifiers, the cDNA also gained a universal primer site through template switching. TCRdb analysed the 5' RACE reads with MiXCR anew, one entry per CDR3 protein. The profile shows around 1.7 million distinct CDR3 sequences, roughly a third of them singletons.

The chain combines TRBV20-1 with TRBJ2-1; the D is unclear. The TCR originated in a newborn girl in good health. The sample was cord blood. The CDR3 spells CSAKVPVSYNEQFF. The CDR3 nucleotides read TGCAGTGCTAAGGTCCCGGTATCCTACAATGAGCAGTTCTTC.